The entry below describes one T cell receptor (beta chain). Its specificity is not known. The data originate from a study of a mutant IDH1 vaccine in newly diagnosed glioma. Regarding the study as a whole: The vaccine induced immune responses, and these occurred in more than 80% of patients.

The table came from immunoSEQ multiplex PCR; TCRdb's copy has only in-frame clones and leaves some out. The sample has 40,000 or so clones, around three quarters seen once. The sample's time point: week 5, during vaccination. Doses consisted of 300 ug of mutant IDH1 20-mer peptide each, paired with topical imiquimod. The V gene lost 0 bases and the J gene lost 9 bases, with 15 bases spanning the gap. The germline gives CDR1 MNHEY, CDR2 SVGAGI. There are 15 residues in the CDR3. The clonotype comes from a middle-aged man with glioma. The chain couples TRBV6-5 to TRBJ1-3, with D perhaps matching TRBD1 (6 bases). The sample was PBMCs, taken from a glioma patient whose treatment included an IDH1 peptide vaccine. CDR3 DNA sequence: TGTGCCAGCAGTTACTCCCTGGGACATCACGGCACCATATATTTT. Its translation is CASSYSLGHHGTIYF.